This T cell receptor beta chain was recorded in a study of post-analysis software for immune sequencing data. Whole-study context: In terms of disease course, relapsing-remitting, secondary progressive and progressive-relapsing multiple sclerosis were included. Study-wide results and caveats: Four or five TRBV segments (TRBV5-6, TRBV5-1 and TRBV20-1 among them) occurred more frequently in patients than in controls.

Unique molecular identifiers tagged the TCR beta cDNA libraries. Via MiXCR, TCRdb re-called the PCR reads, giving one row per CDR3 protein. Among some 890,000 distinct CDR3 sequences, about 50% were seen once, and the ten largest hold around 4.5%. V was pared by 4 bases and J by 6 bases, with 15 bases between. CDR3 length equals 14 residues. Germline values: CDR1 SEHNR, CDR2 FQNEAQ (reference sequence). This clonotype occurred a few times. Its antigen is still unknown. The chain recombines TRBV7-9 with TRBJ1-2; perhaps TRBD1 as D (5 bases). The sample was blood. This receptor was taken from a girl between 10 and 17 years old with multiple sclerosis. The chain's CDR3 is CASSWPNVGDGYTF. Written as DNA, the CDR3 is TGTGCCAGCAGCTGGCCCAACGTAGGGGATGGCTACACCTTC.